Described below is a single T cell receptor beta chain sequence and its context. The specificity of this receptor is unknown. Base qualities are missing; no much larger clone stands one base away. These data come from a study of T cell responses to AZD1222 COVID-19 vaccine (dated by TCRdb to 2020 to 2022). With respect to the entire study: TCR sequencing covered more than 230 trial participants: about 210 given two doses of AZD1222 and 26 given two doses of MenACWY control vaccine. Trial participants were enrolled into age subgroups of 18-55, 56-69 and 70-plus years, which contained around 140, 26 and 57 TCR-sequenced participants, respectively.

General conclusions and limits of the study: Vaccine-associated CD4 TCRs spanned the whole spike protein, with dominant responses in regions 160-218 and 743-854. In the small 56-69-year group, the increase in depth fell short of significance, most likely because of low power. A significant rise in spike-specific TCR breadth and depth was observed after two AZD1222 doses relative to day 0 and relative to MenACWY recipients. Only five to seven AZD1222 recipients were SARS-CoV-2 seropositive at baseline, limiting conclusions about previously exposed vaccinees. Nearly half of unique spike-specific TCRs reportedly recognized epitopes outside regions mutated in the B.1.351 and B.1.1.7 variants. Participants were mostly white British, with more females than males. The authors suggested clonal diversity may have been underestimated. Because no samples from the day 14 peak response were available, repertoires could be characterized only after the peak T cell response.

CDR1 LNHDA and CDR2 SQIVND are derived from the germline V gene (reference sequence). V is trimmed back by 2 bases and J by 6 bases, and the junction contains 4 bases that no gene match accounts for. Its CDR3 holds 15 amino acids, cysteine through phenylalanine. Only the CDR3 region is kept as DNA, spanning 45 bases read in frame from base 1. The time point label on this specimen signifies: about 28 days (+/-7) after the second vaccine dose. AZD1222 recipients with second doses at about 4 weeks or about 12 weeks were pooled, because spike-specific TCR depth and breadth did not differ between schedules. Vaccinee samples came from UK trials COV001 and COV002, including a single-blind randomized controlled phase 2/3 trial of AZD1222 (ChAdOx1 nCoV-19) in healthy adults. For TCRbeta chain sequencing, PBMC samples were collected from trial participants at day 0 and at day 28 after the second dose. The CDR3 regions of human TCRbeta chains were subjected to immunosequencing. Regarding the original processing steps: TCRs in the repertoires were matched against a reference library of SARS-CoV-2-specific TCRs that had been generated with the MIRA antigen-specificity platform. Breadth was defined as the fraction of unique TCRs that were SARS-CoV-2-associated. Depth was defined as the fraction of total T cells that were SARS-CoV-2-associated. Each spike-specific TCR was assigned to its reactive spike region and to a CD4 or CD8 class using the MIRA data. Log10-transformed breadth and depth values were compared by one-way ANOVA with Sidak's multiple comparisons tests. TCRdb mirrors the immuneACCESS table, restricted to in-frame sequences. Some clones are absent from its copies; in checked studies, under half trace to an unresolved V gene, and the reason for the others is unknown. V, J and clone size reflect that table, while D and trimming were determined from the DNA. The sample table records fewer than 120,000 clones; around 93% of these occur just once. The ten top clones hold around 2.8% of the sample.

This sequence uses TRBV19 and TRBJ1-6, with TRBD1 matching 7 junction bases. The clonotype originates from an adult who received the AZD1222 COVID-19 vaccine. The sample here was peripheral blood, taken 28 days after the second AZD1222 dose. Here the CDR3 is given as CASSIRDRVNSPLHF. The sequenced DNA is TGTGCCAGTAGTATACGTGACAGGGTTAATTCACCCCTCCACTTT.